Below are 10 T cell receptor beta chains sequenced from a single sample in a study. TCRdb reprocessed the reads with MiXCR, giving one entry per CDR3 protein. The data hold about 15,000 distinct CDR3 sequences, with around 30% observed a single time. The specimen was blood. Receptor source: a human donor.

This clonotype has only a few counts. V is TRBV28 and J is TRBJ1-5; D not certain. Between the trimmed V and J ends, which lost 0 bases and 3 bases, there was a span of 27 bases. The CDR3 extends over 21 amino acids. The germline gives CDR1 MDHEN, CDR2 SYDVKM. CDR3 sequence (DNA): TGTGCCAGCAGTTTATGGACCCCCCGGCCACAGAGGATGCCTAACAATCAGCCCCAGCATTTT. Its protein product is CASSLWTPRPQRMPNNQPQHF.

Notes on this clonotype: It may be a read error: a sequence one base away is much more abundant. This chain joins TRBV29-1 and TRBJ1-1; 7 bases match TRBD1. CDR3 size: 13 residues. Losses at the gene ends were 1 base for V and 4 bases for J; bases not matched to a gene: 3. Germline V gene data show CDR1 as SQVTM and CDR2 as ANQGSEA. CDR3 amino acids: CSVEGAGGTEAFF. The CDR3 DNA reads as TGCAGCGTTGAAGGCGCAGGGGGCACTGAAGCTTTCTTT.

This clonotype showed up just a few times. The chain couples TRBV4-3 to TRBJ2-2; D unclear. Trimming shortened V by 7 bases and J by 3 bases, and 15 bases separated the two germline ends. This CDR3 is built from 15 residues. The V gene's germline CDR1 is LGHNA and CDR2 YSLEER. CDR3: CASTPGRSYTGELFF. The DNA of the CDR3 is TGCGCCAGCACCCCTGGAAGAAGTTACACCGGGGAGCTGTTTTTT.

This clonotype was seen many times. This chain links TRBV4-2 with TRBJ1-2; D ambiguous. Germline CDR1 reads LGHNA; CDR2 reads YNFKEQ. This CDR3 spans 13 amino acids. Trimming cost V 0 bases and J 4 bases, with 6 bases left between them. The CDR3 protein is CASSQDRGYGYTF. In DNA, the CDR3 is TGTGCCAGCAGCCAAGATCGGGGCTATGGCTACACCTTC.

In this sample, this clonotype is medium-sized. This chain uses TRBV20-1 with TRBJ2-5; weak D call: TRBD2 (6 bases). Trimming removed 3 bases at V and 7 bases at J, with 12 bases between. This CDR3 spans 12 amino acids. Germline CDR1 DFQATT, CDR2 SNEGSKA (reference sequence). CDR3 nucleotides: TGCAGTGCTAGTTCAAAGGAGGGGACCCAGTACTTC. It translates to CSASSKEGTQYF.

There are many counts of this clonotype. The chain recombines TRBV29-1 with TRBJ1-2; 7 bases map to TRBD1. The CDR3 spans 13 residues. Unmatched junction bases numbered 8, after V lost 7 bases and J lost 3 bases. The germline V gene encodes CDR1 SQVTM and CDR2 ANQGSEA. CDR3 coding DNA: TGCAGCGCTACAACAGGGGTGGACTATGGCTACACCTTC. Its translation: CSATTGVDYGYTF.

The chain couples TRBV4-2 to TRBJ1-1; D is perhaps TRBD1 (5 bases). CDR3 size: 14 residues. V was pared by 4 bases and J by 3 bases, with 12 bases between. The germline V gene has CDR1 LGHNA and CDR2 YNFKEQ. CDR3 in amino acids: CASSRATEDTEAFF. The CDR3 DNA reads TGTGCCAGCAGCCGAGCGACAGAGGACACTGAAGCTTTCTTT.

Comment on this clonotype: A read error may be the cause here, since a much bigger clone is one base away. CDR3 DNA sequence: TGCAGCGTTGTGGGTGGAGCGGACCGAGGAAACACCATATATTTT. This sequence encodes CSVVGGADRGNTIYF. V usage is TRBV29-1 and J usage is TRBJ1-3; D gene ambiguous. V lost 4 bases, J lost 4 bases, and 17 bases lay in between. CDR1 SQVTM and CDR2 ANQGSEA come from the germline V gene. This CDR3 region has 15 residues.

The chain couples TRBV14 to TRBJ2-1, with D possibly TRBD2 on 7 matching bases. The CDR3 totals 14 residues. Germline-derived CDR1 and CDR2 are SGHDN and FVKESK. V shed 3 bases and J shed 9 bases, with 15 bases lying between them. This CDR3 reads CASSHGGRGGEQFF. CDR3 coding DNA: TGTGCCAGCAGCCATGGAGGGAGGGGGGGTGAGCAGTTCTTC.

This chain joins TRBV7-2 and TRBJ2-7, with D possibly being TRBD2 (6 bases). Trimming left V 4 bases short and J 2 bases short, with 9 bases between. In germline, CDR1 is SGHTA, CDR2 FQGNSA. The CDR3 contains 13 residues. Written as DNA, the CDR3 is TGTGCCAGCAGCTGGGGACTTCCCTACGAGCAGTACTTC. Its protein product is CASSWGLPYEQYF.